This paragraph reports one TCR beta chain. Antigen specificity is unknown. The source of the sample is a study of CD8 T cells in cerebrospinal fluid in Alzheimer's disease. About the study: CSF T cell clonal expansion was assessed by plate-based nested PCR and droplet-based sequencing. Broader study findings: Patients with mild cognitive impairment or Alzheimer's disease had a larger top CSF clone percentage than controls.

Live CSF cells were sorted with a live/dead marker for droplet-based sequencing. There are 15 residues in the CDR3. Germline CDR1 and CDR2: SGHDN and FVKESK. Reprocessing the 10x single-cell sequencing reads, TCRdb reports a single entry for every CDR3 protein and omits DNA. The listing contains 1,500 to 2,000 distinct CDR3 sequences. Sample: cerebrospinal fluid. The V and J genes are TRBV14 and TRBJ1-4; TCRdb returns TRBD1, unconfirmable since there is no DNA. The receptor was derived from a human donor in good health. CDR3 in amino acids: CASSQMGTVNEKLFF.